This is a list of T cell receptor beta chains from one sample in a study of CD8+ T cells in alopecia areata. Assay: immunoSEQ multiplex PCR; the TCRdb copy retains only in-frame clones and omits some. This table has 200,000 to 250,000 clones, under 70% appearing once. The sequenced sample was CD4+ T cells sorted from blood, obtained at week 44, from a patient treated with tofacitinib. The receptors here all came from a human donor with alopecia areata. CDR3s include the opening cysteine and the closing phenylalanine or tryptophan. Fields, in order: J gene, V gene, clone size, D gene, CDR3 DNA, CDR3 protein. D genes are given only for firm matches. Not every row has a clone size; where given, it reads once, few, many or a size class.

TRBJ1-1 TRBV7-2 few . TGTGCCAGCAGCTCTGCAGGTCTTGGCCCGAACACTGAAGCTTTCTTT CASSSAGLGPNTEAFF
TRBJ2-1 TRBV6-5 . . TGTGCCAGCAGTTCCATGACCGATGAGCAGTTCTTC CASSSMTDEQFF
TRBJ1-2 TRBV20-1 few . TGCAGTGCTAAAGATGGCTACACCTTC CSAKDGYTF
TRBJ2-5 TRBV6-5 few . TGTGCCAGCAGTTACAGGGATGGGGAGACCCAGTACTTC CASSYRDGETQYF
TRBJ2-7 TRBV10-1 once . TGCGCCAGCAGTGAGTCAGGGGTAAACGAGCAGTACTTC CASSESGVNEQYF
TRBJ2-1 TRBV2 . . TGTGCCAGCAGTGTCCAGAACCGATACAATGAGCAGTTCTTC CASSVQNRYNEQFF
TRBJ2-5 TRBV29-1 few TRBD2 TGCAGCACCAGTAGCGGGTCAGGTCGGGAGACCCAGTACTTC CSTSSGSGRETQYF
TRBJ2-1 TRBV7-8 . . TGTGCCAGCAGCTCGTCGCGGGGTCCCAATGAGCAGTTCTTC CASSSSRGPNEQFF
TRBJ2-2 TRBV29-1 . . TGCAGTTCAAAAGGCATCATGACCGGGGAGCTGTTTTTT CSSKGIMTGELFF
TRBJ1-5 TRBV15 once TRBD1 TGTGCCACCAGCCTTACAGGGGGAACGAATCAGCCCCAGCATTTT CATSLTGGTNQPQHF
TRBJ2-1 TRBV7-2 . TRBD2 TGTGCCAGCAGCTTTGACCTAGCGGGGGGGCTTGGTGAGCAGTTCTTC CASSFDLAGGLGEQFF
TRBJ2-5 TRBV5-1 once TRBD2 TGCGCCAGCAGCTTGGGGAGCGGGGGGTACCAAGAGCCCCAGTACTTC CASSLGSGGYQEPQYF
TRBJ2-4 TRBV7-9 many . TGTGCCAGCAGCGGCAGCGGTCACGGAGCCAAAAACATTCAGTACTTC CASSGSGHGAKNIQYF
TRBJ1-5 TRBV7-8 . . TGTGCCAGCCAAAAACGGGGGGCAAATCAGCCCCAGCATTTT CASQKRGANQPQHF
TRBJ1-5 TRBV2 . TRBD1 TGTGCCAGCAGGGGACAGCAACCCCATCAGCCCCAGCATTTT CASRGQQPHQPQHF
TRBJ2-5 TRBV20-1 . . TGCAGTGCTTCCAGGGAGGAGACCCAGTACTTC CSASREETQYF
TRBJ2-2 TRBV9 . . TGTGCCAGCAGCGTAGGTACCACCGGGGAGCTGTTTTTT CASSVGTTGELFF
TRBJ2-2 TRBV6-5 . . TGTGCCAGCAGTTTACAGAACACCGGGGAGCTGTTTTTT CASSLQNTGELFF
TRBJ2-2 TRBV19 . . TGTGCCAGCCAGCAGGGGATGAACACCGGGGAGCTGTTTTTT CASQQGMNTGELFF
TRBJ1-5 TRBV29-1 few . TGCAGCGTTGTTACCCAGGGAGGGCAGCCCCAGCATTTT CSVVTQGGQPQHF
TRBJ1-5 TRBV5-6 . TRBD1 TGTGCCAGCAGCTTGGCAGGGGGCGATCAGCCCCAGCATTTT CASSLAGGDQPQHF
TRBJ1-4 TRBV29-1 . TRBD1 TGCAGCGTGGTGGGACAGGCGAATGAAAAACTGTTTTTT CSVVGQANEKLFF
TRBJ2-3 TRBV4-1 . . TGCGCCAGCAGCCAAGATATCCGAGGCTCCACAGATACGCAGTATTTT CASSQDIRGSTDTQYF
TRBJ2-6 TRBV15 . . TGTGCCACCGGGACCAGCTCTGGGGCCAACGTCCTGACTTTC CATGTSSGANVLTF
TRBJ1-1 TRBV20-1 . . TGCAGTGCCCCTGAAGCTTTCTTT CSAPEAFF
TRBJ2-3 TRBV29-1 . . TGCAGCGTTGCCGAAACCAGGGCAGGCACAGATACGCAGTATTTT CSVAETRAGTDTQYF
TRBJ1-2 TRBV6-1 . . TGTGCCAGCATTGATAGTCGTGGAGGAGGAGCGAACTATGGCTACACCTTC CASIDSRGGGANYGYTF
TRBJ2-3 TRBV10-3 . TRBD1 TGTGCCATCAGGGACAGGGACCGTAGCACAGATACGCAGTATTTT CAIRDRDRSTDTQYF
TRBJ1-2 TRBV6-5 many . TGTGCCAGTTTTTCAGGGTATGGCTACACCTTC CASFSGYGYTF
TRBJ2-6 TRBV5-1 . . TGCGCCAGCAGCTTTGGGCAGACGCGCTCTGGGGCCAACGTCCTGACTTTC CASSFGQTRSGANVLTF
TRBJ1-6 TRBV5-1 . TRBD1 TGCGCCAGCAGCTCCGGACAGGGCGGGAATTCACCCCTCCACTTT CASSSGQGGNSPLHF
TRBJ1-5 TRBV15 . . TGTGCCACCAGCAGAAATGGACAGACCTATCAGCCCCAGCATTTT CATSRNGQTYQPQHF
TRBJ1-5 TRBV7-2 . . TGTGCCAGCGGTTCGACAGATCAGCCCCAGCATTTT CASGSTDQPQHF
TRBJ2-5 TRBV7-8 . . TGTGCCAGCAGCTCGACCCGTGGCGGGGAGACCCAGTACTTC CASSSTRGGETQYF
TRBJ2-5 TRBV2 once TRBD2 TGTGCCAGCAGGGACTGGGAGGGAGAGACCCAGTACTTC CASRDWEGETQYF
TRBJ2-2 TRBV7-2 few . TGTGCCAGCAGCTTACTGGTCAGCACCGGGGAGCTGTTTTTT CASSLLVSTGELFF
TRBJ1-2 TRBV29-1 few . TGCAGCGTTGAGGACTCCTATGGAGGCTACACCTTC CSVEDSYGGYTF
TRBJ1-2 TRBV5-4 . TRBD1 TGTGCCAGCAGTCCCGGGACAGACCACTATGGCTACACCTTC CASSPGTDHYGYTF
TRBJ1-6 TRBV7-2 . . TGTGCCAGCAGCTTGGGCGGTCAGGGCCATAGGTATTCACCCCTCCACTTT CASSLGGQGHRYSPLHF
TRBJ2-5 TRBV6-5 few . TGTGCCAGCAGTTCCCCCCGGGGCCAAGAGACCCAGTACTTC CASSSPRGQETQYF
TRBJ1-5 TRBV30 . . TGTGCCTTGGCGGGGAGGCCCAATCAGCCCCAGCATTTT CALAGRPNQPQHF
TRBJ2-1 TRBV2 . TRBD2 TGTGCCAGCAGGGGAACTAGCGGGGCTCCAAATGAGCAGTTCTTC CASRGTSGAPNEQFF
TRBJ2-1 TRBV6-5 few . TGTGCCAGCAGTTCCTTTCGCGGGACACCAGAGCAGTTCTTC CASSSFRGTPEQFF
TRBJ2-1 TRBV2 . TRBD1 TGTGCCAGCAGGGACCGGACAGGGGGGAATGAGCAGTTCTTC CASRDRTGGNEQFF
TRBJ1-2 TRBV19 . . TGTGCCAGTAGTCCGGATTCTAACTATGGCTACACCTTC CASSPDSNYGYTF
TRBJ2-7 TRBV29-1 few . TGCAGCGGGGGGTCGAGGAGTCCCTACGAGCAGTACTTC CSGGSRSPYEQYF
TRBJ1-1 TRBV29-1 . TRBD1 TGCAGCGTTGGTGGGGAGACAGGGGTAGGAGTAGCTTTCTTT CSVGGETGVGVAFF